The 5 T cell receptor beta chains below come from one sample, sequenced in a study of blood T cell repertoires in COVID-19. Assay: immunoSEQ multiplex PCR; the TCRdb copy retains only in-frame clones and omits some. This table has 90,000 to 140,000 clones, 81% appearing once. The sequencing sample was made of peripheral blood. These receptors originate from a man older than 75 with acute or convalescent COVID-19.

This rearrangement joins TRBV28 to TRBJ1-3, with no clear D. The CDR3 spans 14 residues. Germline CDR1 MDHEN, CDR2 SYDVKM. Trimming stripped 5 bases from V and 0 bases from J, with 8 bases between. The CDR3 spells CASSARDSGNTIYF. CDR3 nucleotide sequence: TGTGCCAGCAGTGCCCGGGACTCTGGAAACACCATATATTTT. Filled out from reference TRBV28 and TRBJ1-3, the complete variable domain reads DVKVTQSSRYLVKRTGEKVFLECVQDMDHENMFWYRQDPGLGLRLIYFSYDVKMKEKGDIPEGYSVSREKKERFSLILESASTNQTSMYLCASSARDSGNTIYFGEGSWLTVV.

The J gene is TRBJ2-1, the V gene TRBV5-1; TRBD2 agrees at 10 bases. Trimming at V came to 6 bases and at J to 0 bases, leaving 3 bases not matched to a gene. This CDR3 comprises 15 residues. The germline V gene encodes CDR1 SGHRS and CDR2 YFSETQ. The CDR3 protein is CASKLAGSSYNEQFF. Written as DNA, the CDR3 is TGCGCCAGCAAACTAGCGGGAAGCTCCTACAATGAGCAGTTCTTC. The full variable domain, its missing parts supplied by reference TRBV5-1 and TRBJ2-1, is KAGVTQTPRYLIKTRGQQVTLSCSPISGHRSVSWYQQTPGQGLQFLFEYFSETQRNKGNFPGRFSGRQFSNSRSEMNVSTLELGDSALYLCASKLAGSSYNEQFFGPGTRLTVL.

The CDR3 is CASSFTSGRAGEQYF. The CDR3 DNA sequence: TGCGCCAGCAGCTTTACTAGCGGGAGGGCAGGCGAGCAGTACTTC. The V call is TRBV5-1, the J call TRBJ2-7, with 13 bases matching TRBD2. Trimming took 2 bases from V and 6 from J; bases not matched to a gene: 5. CDR1 is SGHRS, CDR2 YFSETQ, per germline. There are 15 residues in the CDR3.

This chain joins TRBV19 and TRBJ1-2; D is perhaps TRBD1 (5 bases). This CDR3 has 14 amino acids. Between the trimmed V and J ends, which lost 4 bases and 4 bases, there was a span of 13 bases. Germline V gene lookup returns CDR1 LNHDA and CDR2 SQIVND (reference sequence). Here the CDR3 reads CASSTFRASYGYTF. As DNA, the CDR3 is TGTGCCAGTAGTACCTTCAGGGCCTCCTATGGCTACACCTTC.

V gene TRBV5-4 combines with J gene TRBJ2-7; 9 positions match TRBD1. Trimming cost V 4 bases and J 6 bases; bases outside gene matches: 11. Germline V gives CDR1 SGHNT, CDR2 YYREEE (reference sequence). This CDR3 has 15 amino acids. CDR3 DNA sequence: TGTGCCAGCAGCGAAGGCGGGACAGGGAGTATCGAGCAGTACTTC. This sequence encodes CASSEGGTGSIEQYF.